This T cell receptor beta chain was documented in a study of molecular identifiers for immune sequencing clone quantification. This clonotype was detected a few times. Trimming removed 6 bases from V and 6 bases from J, with 21 bases in between. CDR3 length equals 15 residues. CDR1 and CDR2 from the germline V gene are MDHEN and SYDVKM. Each CDR3 protein is one row after TCRdb ran MiXCR on the PCR reads. This table holds around 300,000 distinct CDR3 sequences, about a quarter found once. The rearrangement uses TRBV28 and TRBJ2-7, with D tentatively TRBD1 (5 bases). This sequence originates from a human donor in good health. Some libraries in this study had Jurkat cell RNA spiked in. The sequenced sample was naive CD8+ T cells from blood, with Jurkat cell RNA spiked in. Subset in this sample: FACS-sorted CD8+CD4-CCR7+CD45RA+ naive T cells. The CDR3 region is CASSGRETETSEQYF. CDR3 DNA: TGTGCCAGCAGCGGCCGTGAGACAGAAACCTCCGAGCAGTACTTC. The variable domain in full, completed from reference TRBV28 and TRBJ2-7, reads DVKVTQSSRYLVKRTGEKVFLECVQDMDHENMFWYRQDPGLGLRLIYFSYDVKMKEKGDIPEGYSVSREKKERFSLILESASTNQTSMYLCASSGRETETSEQYFGPGTRLTVT.